The 17 T cell receptor beta chains given below trace back to one sample, sequenced in a study of response to subunit inactivated influenza vaccine. TCRdb passed the RT-PCR reads through MiXCR, listing each CDR3 protein once. The table records under 850,000 distinct CDR3 sequences, approximately 17% of them present only once. Sample: PBMCs from blood, taken 5 days after vaccination. The receptor source for this set is a middle-aged man who received an inactivated influenza vaccine.

This clonotype was picked up a small number of times. The chain uses TRBV10-3 and TRBJ2-5; 7 positions agree with TRBD2. CDR1 and CDR2 from the germline V gene are ENHRY and SYGVKD. After removal of 0 bases from V and 2 bases from J, the junction contained 3 bases not matched to a gene. There are 15 residues in the CDR3. The CDR3 loop reads CAISESRRGQETQYF. In DNA form, the CDR3 reads TGTGCCATCAGTGAGTCGAGGCGGGGGCAAGAGACCCAGTACTTC.

The chain joins TRBV2 to TRBJ2-1, with no clear D. Germline V CDR1 and CDR2: SNHLY, FYNNEI. Trimming took 4 bases from V and 3 from J, leaving 7 bases between them. CDR3 length: 13 residues. The CDR3, as DNA: TGTGCCAGCAGTGCTGCAGTCTACAATGAGCAGTTCTTC. Translated: CASSAAVYNEQFF.

The sample holds a few counts of this clonotype. The chain employs TRBV6-5 and TRBJ1-2; D is uncertain. CDR3 length equals 12 residues. The germline V and J ends were trimmed by 5 bases and 7 bases, with 11 bases remaining between them. The germline CDR1 and CDR2 sequences are MNHEY and SVGAGI. CDR3 coding DNA: TGTGCCAGCAGTGCGCGGGAGTCTGGCTACACCTTC. Amino acids: CASSARESGYTF.

This clonotype was counted a few times. The chain combines TRBV11-1 with TRBJ1-1, with 7 bases aligning to TRBD1. Trimming took 5 bases from V and 0 from J; bases not matched to a gene: 6. Germline V gene lookup returns CDR1 SGHAT and CDR2 FQDESV (reference sequence). This CDR3 region has 15 residues. CDR3 amino acids: CASSQEGQLNTEAFF. The CDR3 coding sequence is TGTGCCAGCAGCCAAGAGGGACAGCTGAACACTGAAGCTTTCTTT.

CDR3 amino acids: CASRDREVEKLFF. CDR3 DNA sequence: TGTGCCAGCAGGGACAGGGAAGTTGAAAAACTGTTTTTT. This chain joins TRBV28 and TRBJ1-4, with 8 bases aligning to TRBD1. The V segment lost 6 bases and the J segment 7 bases; nucleotides outside the gene matches: 4. CDR1 is MDHEN, CDR2 SYDVKM, per germline. CDR3 length: 13 amino acids.

The J gene is TRBJ2-1, the V gene TRBV7-8; D not resolved. The CDR3 loop spans 12 amino acids. Germline V lookup: CDR1 SGHVS, CDR2 FQNEAQ. V was clipped by 5 bases and J by 8 bases, with 10 bases between them. The CDR3 reads CASSTQLHEQFF. The CDR3 DNA reads TGTGCCAGCAGCACCCAGCTGCATGAGCAGTTCTTC. The whole variable domain, remainder taken from reference TRBV7-8 and TRBJ2-1, is GAGVSQSPRYKVAKRGQDVALRCDPISGHVSLFWYQQALGQGPEFLTYFQNEAQLDKSGLPSDRFFAERPEGSVSTLKIQRTQQEDSAVYLCASSTQLHEQFFGPGTRLTVL.

V usage is TRBV20-1 and J usage is TRBJ2-7, with D possibly called TRBD1 or TRBD2 (7 bases each). Deletions cut 0 bases from V and 6 bases from J, with 18 bases between. The CDR3 is made up of 15 amino acids. Germline CDR1 and CDR2: DFQATT and SNEGSKA (reference sequence). CDR3 amino acids: CSARDGRGPNLEQYF. CDR3 coding DNA: TGCAGTGCTAGAGATGGGAGGGGGCCCAATCTCGAGCAGTACTTC.

The rearrangement joins TRBV6-2 or TRBV6-3 to TRBJ1-1, with a tentative D call TRBD1 (6 bases). Germline CDR1 MNHEY, CDR2 SVGEGT. The CDR3 sequence is 11 residues long. V lost 10 bases and J lost 5, with 11 bases in between. The CDR3 DNA reads TGTGCCACACTCCAGGGGACTGAAGCTTTCTTT. Its protein product is CATLQGTEAFF.

V gene TRBV12-5 combines with J gene TRBJ2-1; TRBD2 is a possible D gene (6 bases). The CDR3 is 13 residues long. Germline loops: CDR1 LGHNT, CDR2 FRNRAP. The V gene lost 1 base and the J gene lost 5 bases, with 6 bases spanning the gap. The CDR3 sequence: CASGLGLDNEQFF. In nucleotides, the CDR3 is TGTGCTAGTGGTTTGGGACTAGACAATGAGCAGTTCTTC.

The sample holds a few counts of this clonotype. The chain recombines TRBV10-1 with TRBJ2-1; D might be TRBD2 (7 bases). Germline CDR1 is WNHNN and CDR2 is SYGVQD (reference sequence). Deletions cut 0 bases from V and 7 bases from J, with 16 bases between. This CDR3 has 16 residues. CDR3 loop: CASSESGGGALNEQFF. CDR3 coding DNA: TGCGCCAGCAGTGAGTCTGGGGGGGGGGCCCTTAATGAGCAGTTCTTC.

J is TRBJ1-2 and V is TRBV2; D gene ambiguous. There are 13 residues in the CDR3. The germline V gene encodes CDR1 SNHLY and CDR2 FYNNEI. The V end lost 4 bases, the J end lost 0 bases, and 6 bases lay between the germline ends. CDR3 region: CASSVSTNYGYTF. CDR3 bases: TGTGCCAGCAGTGTTTCAACTAACTATGGCTACACCTTC.

This chain uses TRBV7-2 with TRBJ2-7; D is unclear. V shed 1 base and J shed 3 bases, with 16 bases lying between them. This CDR3 is built from 16 residues. Germline V gene data show CDR1 as SGHTA and CDR2 as FQGNSA. DNA for the CDR3: TGTGCCAGCAGCTTAGATATCACTACCCTGCTCTACGAGCAGTACTTC. Its protein is CASSLDITTLLYEQYF.

This clonotype has more than one count but fewer than ten. The genes are TRBV28 and TRBJ1-2, with D tentatively TRBD1 (6 bases). V was shortened by 8 bases and J by 2 bases, with 9 bases between the two germline ends. The CDR3 loop spans 12 amino acids. Looked up from germline, CDR1 is MDHEN and CDR2 is SYDVKM. The CDR3 nucleotides are TGTGCCAGCTCCGGACAGAACTATGGCTACACCTTC. Translated: CASSGQNYGYTF.

J is TRBJ2-1 and V is TRBV6-4; D possibly matches TRBD1 or TRBD2 (5 bases each). Per germline, CDR1 MRHNA and CDR2 SNTAGT. This CDR3 comprises 14 residues. Between the trimmed V and J ends, which lost 5 bases and 5 bases, there was a span of 13 bases. The CDR3 DNA follows: TGTGCCAGCAGTCCCGGGACCAAAAACAATGAGCAGTTCTTC. Residues: CASSPGTKNNEQFF.

This chain joins TRBV20-1 and TRBJ2-1; TRBD2 matches at 9 bases. This CDR3 contains 15 residues. The V and J ends lost 5 bases and 0 bases, in that order; junction bases with no gene match: 5. Germline lookup yields CDR1 DFQATT and CDR2 SNEGSKA (reference sequence). The CDR3 DNA is TGCAGTGCTCAACCGGGACTAGCCTCCTACAATGAGCAGTTCTTC. It specifies CSAQPGLASYNEQFF.

The V call is TRBV4-2, the J call TRBJ1-6; D perhaps matches TRBD1 (6 bases). The CDR3 contains 17 residues. Per the germline V gene, CDR1 is LGHNA and CDR2 is YNFKEQ. The V gene lost 0 bases and the J gene lost 1 base, with 10 bases spanning the gap. The CDR3 protein is CASSQDGRGSYNSPLHF. The CDR3 nucleotides read TGTGCCAGCAGCCAAGATGGTAGGGGGTCCTATAATTCACCCCTCCACTTT.

This clonotype was detected a few times. This rearrangement joins TRBV6-1 to TRBJ2-7; 7 positions match TRBD1. The junction had 9 bases not matched to a gene; V was cut back by 1 base and J by 6 bases. Germline lookup yields CDR1 MNHNS and CDR2 SASEGT. The CDR3 runs to 15 residues. CDR3 DNA sequence: TGTGCCAGCAGTGAAGACGAACAGGGGTGGTTCGAGCAGTACTTC. Its translation is CASSEDEQGWFEQYF.